Shown below are 14 T cell receptor beta chains from a single sample sequenced in a study of post-analysis software for immune sequencing data. Study results and limitations: When patients were compared with controls, about five TRBV segments were more frequent, TRBV5-6, TRBV5-1 and TRBV20-1 among them.

The TCR beta cDNA libraries contained unique molecular identifiers. TCRdb passed the PCR reads through MiXCR, listing each CDR3 protein once. The sample lists roughly 540,000 distinct CDR3 sequences; approximately 31% were seen once. These receptors are not linked to any known antigen. Sequenced input: blood. The receptors here all came from a girl aged 2-17 years with multiple sclerosis.

CDR3 protein: CASSSPGTEFGYTF. CDR3 sequence (DNA): TGTGCCAGCAGTTCCCCCGGGACAGAGTTTGGCTACACCTTC. J is TRBJ1-2 and V is TRBV28, with 7 bases aligning to TRBD1. Germline assignment: CDR1 MDHEN and CDR2 SYDVKM. The CDR3 loop spans 14 amino acids. Germline trimming cut 4 bases from V and 7 bases from J; bases unmatched to any gene: 9.

To note about this clonotype: A read error may be the cause here, since a much bigger clone is one base away. The V and J genes are TRBV12-3 or TRBV12-4 and TRBJ2-7; TRBD1 might be the D (6 bases). Deletions cut 8 bases from V and 0 bases from J, with 14 bases between. This CDR3 contains 14 residues. The CDR3 here is CASGATGHSYEQYF. In DNA form, the CDR3 reads TGTGCCAGCGGAGCAACGGGACACTCCTACGAGCAGTACTTC.

This clonotype has more than one count but fewer than ten. V is TRBV7-9 and J is TRBJ1-1; 8 bases line up with TRBD1. V shed 4 bases, J shed 6 bases, and the junction held 16 bases outside the gene matches. Germline V gives CDR1 SEHNR, CDR2 FQNEAQ (reference sequence). CDR3 length: 17 residues. CDR3 bases: TGTGCCAGCAGCTATACGGCAACGCAGGGGGCAGGCGCTGAAGCTTTCTTT. Its protein product is CASSYTATQGAGAEAFF.

In its sample, this clonotype was seen many times. Germline is not matched at one junction end, which may reflect a read error. The DNA of the CDR3 is TGTGCCAGCAGCCAGGTGGGAGGGAATGAGCAGTTCTTC. This sequence encodes CASSQVGGNEQFF. The chain is built from TRBV4-1 and TRBJ2-1, with TRBD2 matching 7 bases. The CDR3 loop spans 13 amino acids. The germline CDR1 and CDR2 sequences are MGHRA and YSYEKL.

V usage is TRBV12-3 or TRBV12-4 and J usage is TRBJ1-1, with 9 bases lining up with TRBD1. V trimming: 5 bases; J trimming: 0 bases; junction bases outside the gene matches: 4. This CDR3 is built from 15 residues. The CDR3 DNA sequence: TGTGCCAGCAGTGCCACAGGGGGCATGAACACTGAAGCTTTCTTT. This codes for CASSATGGMNTEAFF.

A few counts support this clonotype. The chain combines TRBV12-3 or TRBV12-4 with TRBJ2-2; no clear D gene. CDR3 length: 14 residues. V lost 4 bases to trimming and J lost 0 bases, with 6 bases between them. CDR3 region: CASSSSPNTGELFF. The CDR3 nucleotides are TGTGCCAGCAGTTCTTCCCCGAACACCGGGGAGCTGTTTTTT.

The chain couples TRBV5-6 to TRBJ1-2; no definite D call. Trimming took off 0 bases at V and 8 bases at J, with 5 bases between the two ends. CDR1 SGHDT and CDR2 YYEEEE come from the germline V gene. This CDR3 is 11 amino acids long. Written as DNA, the CDR3 is TGTGCCAGCAGCTTGGTAAACGGCTACACCTTC. Its protein product is CASSLVNGYTF.

This chain joins TRBV27 and TRBJ2-1; D call uncertain. In germline, CDR1 is MNHEY, CDR2 SMNVEV (reference sequence). The CDR3 extends over 14 amino acids. The V and J ends lost 5 bases and 8 bases respectively, with 16 bases between them. In DNA form, the CDR3 reads TGTGCCAGCAGTCCGTCGGACCGGTCCTATGAGCAGTTCTTC. This translates into CASSPSDRSYEQFF.

J is TRBJ2-7 and V is TRBV5-1; D perhaps matches TRBD1 (5 bases). The V end was cut by 1 base, the J end by 2 bases, with 10 bases between. Germline loops: CDR1 SGHRS, CDR2 YFSETQ. The CDR3 is made up of 14 amino acids. CDR3: CASSLLQAAYEQYF. The CDR3 nucleotides read TGCGCCAGCAGCTTGCTACAGGCGGCCTACGAGCAGTACTTC.

The chain carries TRBV7-2 and TRBJ2-5, with TRBD2 matching over 10 bases. This CDR3 region has 17 residues. Germline CDR1 and CDR2: SGHTA and FQGNSA. Trimming cost V 5 bases and J 1 base; bases outside gene matches: 10. In DNA, the CDR3 is TGTGCCAGCAGCGCAGGCCCTAGCGGGGGCCTCCAAGAGACCCAGTACTTC. It translates to CASSAGPSGGLQETQYF.

This chain joins TRBV6-6 and TRBJ2-1; 10 bases are a match to TRBD2. The CDR3 loop spans 17 amino acids. Germline assignment: CDR1 MNHNY and CDR2 SVGAGI (reference sequence). V gave up 0 bases and J gave up 3 bases; unmatched junction bases: 5. Here the CDR3 DNA reads TGTGCCAGCAGTTACTCGACATCTAGCGGGGGCTACAATGAGCAGTTCTTC. Translating gives CASSYSTSSGGYNEQFF.

The CDR3 sequence: CASSRTNDNSPLHF. The CDR3 nucleotides read TGTGCCAGCAGCCGAACAAACGACAATTCACCCCTCCACTTT. This chain links TRBV7-9 with TRBJ1-6; D remains ambiguous. From germline, CDR1 is SEHNR and CDR2 FQNEAQ (reference sequence). Trimming took off 5 bases at V and 7 bases at J, with 12 bases between the two ends. The CDR3 is made up of 14 amino acids.

This clonotype has a handful of counts. V and J are TRBV4-1 and TRBJ1-2, with 7 bases fitting TRBD1. CDR1 is MGHRA and CDR2 is YSYEKL in the germline V gene. Trimming removed 4 bases from V and 1 base from J; junction bases left unmatched: 3. This CDR3 has 14 residues. CDR3: CASSPTGVNYGYTF. Written as DNA, the CDR3 is TGCGCCAGCAGCCCAACAGGGGTTAACTATGGCTACACCTTC.

The V call is TRBV3-1, the J call TRBJ2-3, with D tentatively TRBD2 (7 bases). Trimming cost V 4 bases and J 0 bases, with 23 bases left between them. Germline V gene sequence: CDR1 LGHDT, CDR2 YNNKEL (reference sequence). This CDR3 has 19 residues. The CDR3: CASSPLSPAGATSTDTQYF. The CDR3 bases are TGTGCCAGCAGCCCACTGTCCCCGGCGGGGGCGACAAGCACAGATACGCAGTATTTT.